The clone carrying this TCR beta chain was counted between two and nine times. Its target is unknown. Study conclusions and caveats: Tumor memory CD4+ T cell TCR gene usage clustered with blood and lymph node memory CD4+ cells and lymph node naive CD4+ cells. Greatest tumor Treg TCR overlap was with tumor naive CD4+ cells.

The CDR3 spans 16 residues. V was shortened by 4 bases and J by 5 bases, with 17 bases between the two germline ends. CDR1 LGHNA and CDR2 YSLEER come from the germline V gene. After constant-region reverse-primer amplification, full-length variable regions underwent semi-nested PCR with Nested Universal Primer A. TCRdb reanalysed the 5' RACE reads using MiXCR and keeps one entry per CDR3 protein. The sample consists of around 43,000 distinct CDR3 sequences, under 20% of them appearing once. V and J are TRBV4-3 and TRBJ1-4; a possible D gene is TRBD1 (6 bases). This TCR came from a female donor with breast cancer. Sequencing was done on a sample of naive CD4+ T cells sorted from a lymph node. Subset given: naive CD4+ T cells, CD4+CD45RA+CD25-. CDR3 nucleotides: TGCGCCAGCAGCCCTCTCGGGGGGGCGATGAATGAAAAACTGTTTTTT. It codes for CASSPLGGAMNEKLFF.